This TCR beta chain stems from a study of blood T cell repertoires in COVID-19. The CDR3 is made up of 12 amino acids. Germline lookup yields CDR1 SGHKS and CDR2 YYEKEE (reference sequence). Between the trimmed V and J ends, which lost 2 bases and 7 bases, there was a span of 9 bases. Some clones are missing from TCRdb's copy, which holds only in-frame ones; the method was immunoSEQ multiplex PCR. The sample lists roughly 250,000 clones; 85% to 95% were seen once. Recruitment covered over 20 US areas and drew participants whose ages spanned about 18 to 89 years. Sequences were obtained from PBMCs or T cells enriched from blood (not recorded which). The J gene is TRBJ1-2, the V gene TRBV5-5; D perhaps matches TRBD1 (5 bases). This sequence was found in a woman under 30 who had recovered from COVID-19. This CDR3 reads CASSFGGFGYTF. DNA of the CDR3: TGTGCCAGCAGCTTTGGGGGGTTTGGCTACACCTTC. The whole variable domain, remainder taken from reference TRBV5-5 and TRBJ1-2, is DAGVTQSPTHLIKTRGQQVTLRCSPISGHKSVSWYQQVLGQGPQFIFQYYEKEERGRGNFPDRFSARQFPNYSSELNVNALLLGDSALYLCASSFGGFGYTFGSGTRLTVV.